These 25 T cell receptor beta chains originate from one sample sequenced in a study of T cell changes during pregnancy in multiple sclerosis. Profiled with immunoSEQ multiplex PCR; TCRdb holds only in-frame clones, not every one. The sample contains more than 20,000 clones, roughly nine tenths of which appear only once. The source material was CD4+ T cells from peripheral blood mononuclear cells, sampled after pregnancy. Receptors were obtained from a female donor in good health, enrolled as a control in a pregnancy study.

The chain is built from TRBV6-5 and TRBJ1-1, with 8 bases aligning to TRBD1. The CDR3 contains 14 residues. CDR1 is MNHEY, CDR2 SVGAGI, per germline. Trimming cost V 6 bases and J 1 base; bases outside gene matches: 4. The CDR3 loop is CASRYGQGNTEAFF. Written as DNA, the CDR3 is TGTGCCAGCAGGTACGGACAGGGGAACACTGAAGCTTTCTTT.

The chain employs TRBV5-1 and TRBJ2-7; 9 nucleotides align to TRBD2. CDR1 SGHRS and CDR2 YFSETQ come from the germline V gene. The CDR3 runs 14 residues. The J segment lost 3 bases and the V segment lost 1 base, leaving 2 bases of the junction unmatched. CDR3 protein: CASSLPSGDYEQYF. The DNA of the CDR3 is TGCGCCAGCAGCTTGCCTAGCGGGGACTACGAGCAGTACTTC. Full variable domain (outside the CDR3, taken from reference TRBV5-1 and TRBJ2-7): KAGVTQTPRYLIKTRGQQVTLSCSPISGHRSVSWYQQTPGQGLQFLFEYFSETQRNKGNFPGRFSGRQFSNSRSEMNVSTLELGDSALYLCASSLPSGDYEQYFGPGTRLTVT.

This rearrangement joins TRBV5-1 to TRBJ2-5, with 8 bases matching TRBD2. The V segment lost 4 bases and the J segment 4 bases; nucleotides outside the gene matches: 12. This CDR3 is built from 16 residues. Germline V gene data show CDR1 as SGHRS and CDR2 as YFSETQ. CDR3 sequence (DNA): TGCGCCAGCAGCGTCGCGGGACTAGTGGGAGGAGAGACCCAGTACTTC. This translates into CASSVAGLVGGETQYF. Together with reference TRBV5-1 and TRBJ2-5, the CDR3 gives the full variable domain: KAGVTQTPRYLIKTRGQQVTLSCSPISGHRSVSWYQQTPGQGLQFLFEYFSETQRNKGNFPGRFSGRQFSNSRSEMNVSTLELGDSALYLCASSVAGLVGGETQYFGPGTRLLVL.

This chain links TRBV5-1 with TRBJ2-1; 7 bases match TRBD2. Germline V gives CDR1 SGHRS, CDR2 YFSETQ. CDR3 size: 16 residues. With V trimmed by 4 bases and J by 4 bases, 11 bases remained unmatched. This CDR3 reads CASSQRPSGVYNEQFF. CDR3 nucleotides: TGCGCCAGCAGCCAACGCCCTAGCGGTGTTTACAATGAGCAGTTCTTC.

The chain links TRBV5-1 to TRBJ2-3; TRBD1 agrees at 8 bases. The CDR3 loop spans 15 amino acids. The germline gives CDR1 SGHRS, CDR2 YFSETQ. Trimming cost V 4 bases and J 2 bases; bases outside gene matches: 6. The CDR3 DNA is TGCGCCAGCAGCCTATCGGGACAGGTCACAGATACGCAGTATTTT. Translating it yields CASSLSGQVTDTQYF.

The chain is built from TRBV5-4 and TRBJ2-7, with 9 bases identical to TRBD2. Germline CDR1 and CDR2: SGHNT and YYREEE (reference sequence). V shed 1 base and J 1 base; nucleotides not matched to a gene: 3. The CDR3 totals 15 residues. The CDR3 sequence: CASSLRAGGSYEQYF. In DNA, the CDR3 is TGTGCCAGCAGCTTGCGAGCGGGAGGATCCTACGAGCAGTACTTC.

The rearrangement uses TRBV6-4 and TRBJ2-3; 8 nucleotides agree with TRBD2. This CDR3 contains 16 residues. CDR1 and CDR2 from the germline V gene are MRHNA and SNTAGT. After removal of 6 bases from V and 4 bases from J, the junction contained 12 bases not matched to a gene. CDR3 DNA sequence: TGTGCCAGCAGCGCTCGAACTAGCGGCGGGGCAGATACGCAGTATTTT. Its translation: CASSARTSGGADTQYF.

The J gene is TRBJ2-7, the V gene TRBV14, with TRBD1 identical over 10 bases. V dropped 4 bases and J dropped 4; count of bases not matched to a gene: 7. The CDR3 is made up of 15 amino acids. Germline V gene data show CDR1 as SGHDN and CDR2 as FVKESK. CDR3 in amino acids: CASSRTGTGEYEQYF. CDR3 in DNA: TGTGCCAGCAGCCGGACCGGGACAGGGGAGTACGAGCAGTACTTC.

The rearrangement links TRBV7-9 to TRBJ1-1, with D unclear. CDR3 length: 14 residues. V shed 5 bases and J shed 1 base, with 11 bases lying between them. The germline gives CDR1 SEHNR, CDR2 FQNEAQ (reference sequence). CDR3 nucleotide sequence: TGTGCCAGCAGCCAATTTACTTGGAACACTGAAGCTTTCTTT. It translates to CASSQFTWNTEAFF.

The chain recombines TRBV6-6 with TRBJ2-7; a possible D gene is TRBD2 (6 bases). The CDR3 loop spans 12 amino acids. Looked up from germline, CDR1 is MNHNY and CDR2 is SVGAGI (reference sequence). Trimming shortened V by 8 bases and J by 2 bases, and 10 bases separated the two germline ends. CDR3 sequence: CASGREPYEQYF. CDR3 nucleotides: TGTGCCAGCGGCCGGGAGCCCTACGAGCAGTACTTC.

The chain recombines TRBV19 with TRBJ1-5; 8 bases are shared with TRBD1. CDR1 is LNHDA, CDR2 SQIVND, per germline (reference sequence). The J segment lost 5 bases and the V segment lost 3 bases, leaving 0 bases of the junction unmatched. The CDR3 length is 13 residues. The CDR3 coding sequence is TGTGCCAGTAGTATGACAGGGGATCAGCCCCAGCATTTT. It is translated as CASSMTGDQPQHF.

The chain has TRBV29-1 and TRBJ2-3; D is perhaps TRBD1 (6 bases). V was cut by 0 bases and J by 1 base, with 17 bases left in between. Germline V gene sequence: CDR1 SQVTM, CDR2 ANQGSEA. CDR3 length: 17 residues. Here the CDR3 DNA reads TGCAGCGTTGAAGATCTGATGACGGACAGCCGCACAGATACGCAGTATTTT. Translation gives CSVEDLMTDSRTDTQYF.

The V call is TRBV7-9, the J call TRBJ1-6; 7 positions match TRBD1. The CDR3 has 11 amino acids. V was clipped by 5 bases and J by 13 bases; unmatched bases: 2. Per germline, CDR1 SEHNR and CDR2 FQNEAQ (reference sequence). Here the CDR3 DNA reads TGTGCCAGCAGCACACAGGGGCCCCTCCACTTT. This translates into CASSTQGPLHF.

The J gene is TRBJ2-3, the V gene TRBV7-3; D gene uncertain. Looked up from germline, CDR1 is SGHTA and CDR2 is FQGTGA. The CDR3 sequence is 13 residues long. V was shortened by 2 bases and J by 4 bases, with 7 bases between the two germline ends. CDR3 in amino acids: CASSLLFSDTQYF. The DNA for the CDR3 is TGTGCCAGCAGCTTACTCTTCTCAGATACGCAGTATTTT.

The chain couples TRBV5-1 to TRBJ1-2; TRBD1 aligns across 8 bases. This CDR3 has 13 amino acids. The germline V gene has CDR1 SGHRS and CDR2 YFSETQ. V gave up 1 base and J gave up 7 bases; unmatched junction bases: 3. The CDR3, as DNA: TGCGCCAGCAGCTTGCAGGGGGCACGTGGCTACACCTTC. Amino acids: CASSLQGARGYTF.

The chain employs TRBV11-2 and TRBJ2-1; 8 bases match TRBD2. Germline values: CDR1 SGHAT, CDR2 FQNNGV. V gave up 2 bases and J gave up 10 bases; unmatched junction bases: 7. CDR3 size: 14 residues. The CDR3 loop is CASSLRTGRVEQFF. CDR3 in DNA: TGTGCCAGCAGCTTAAGGACCGGGAGGGTCGAGCAGTTCTTC.

This clone showed up just once. The chain employs TRBV7-2 and TRBJ1-5, with D possibly matching TRBD1 (5 bases). The CDR3 is made up of 15 amino acids. Germline-derived CDR1 and CDR2 are SGHTA and FQGNSA. V gave up 4 bases and J gave up 5 bases, with 15 bases separating them. The CDR3 coding sequence is TGTGCCAGCAGCTCCCTCTTGACAGTTTATCAGCCCCAGCATTTT. It yields the protein CASSSLLTVYQPQHF.

The count of this clone is one. J is TRBJ2-6 and V is TRBV5-4; 7 bases are shared with TRBD1. With V trimmed by 3 bases and J by 5 bases, 11 bases remained unmatched. Germline V gives CDR1 SGHNT, CDR2 YYREEE (reference sequence). This CDR3 region has 17 residues. In DNA form, the CDR3 reads TGTGCCAGCAGCTCGATGGGACAGCGACGCCGGGCCAACGTCCTGACTTTC. Encoded protein: CASSSMGQRRRANVLTF.

CDR3 coding DNA: TGTGCCAGTAGCTTGCCCTTTAACAGGGGGCGCTTGAATGAAAAACTGTTTTTT. It yields the protein CASSLPFNRGRLNEKLFF. This sequence joins TRBV19 and TRBJ1-4, with 9 bases lining up with TRBD1. Looked up from germline, CDR1 is LNHDA and CDR2 is SQIVND (reference sequence). Trimming removed 6 bases from V and 5 bases from J; junction bases left unmatched: 16. The CDR3 is 18 amino acids.

This chain joins TRBV28 and TRBJ1-4, with TRBD1 matching over 7 bases. There are 15 residues in the CDR3. Unmatched junction bases numbered 9, after V lost 7 bases and J lost 4 bases. Germline CDR1 reads MDHEN; CDR2 reads SYDVKM. The CDR3 region has the DNA TGTGCCAGCATTGCAACCGGGACAGTTAATGAAAAACTGTTTTTT. Translation gives CASIATGTVNEKLFF.

In DNA form, the CDR3 reads TGTGCCAGCAGTTCCCTCGGGGGGGGCTCCACTGAAGCTTTCTTT. It specifies CASSSLGGGSTEAFF. The chain uses TRBV28 and TRBJ1-1, with a weak D call TRBD1 (6 bases). The V gene lost 4 bases and the J gene lost 4 bases, with 16 bases spanning the gap. Germline V gene sequence: CDR1 MDHEN, CDR2 SYDVKM. The length of the CDR3 is 15 residues.

The table lists this clone with a count of one. Mismatch with germline at one junction end may stem from a read error. The V and J genes are TRBV6-6 and TRBJ2-7; a possible D gene is TRBD1 (5 bases). CDR1 and CDR2 from the germline V gene are MNHNY and SVGAGI (reference sequence). The CDR3 sequence is 13 residues long. This CDR3 is CASSYLTEYEQYF. CDR3 bases: TGTGCCAGCAGCTACTTGACAGAATACGAGCAGTACTTC.

This chain connects TRBV27 to TRBJ2-3; TRBD1 might be the D (5 bases). Between the trimmed V and J ends, which lost 1 base and 4 bases, there was a span of 12 bases. The CDR3 extends over 15 amino acids. Per germline, CDR1 MNHEY and CDR2 SMNVEV (reference sequence). In DNA form, the CDR3 reads TGTGCCAGCAGTTTATATAGGGGTTGGGCAGATACGCAGTATTTT. Protein product: CASSLYRGWADTQYF.

The J gene is TRBJ2-6, the V gene TRBV6-5; TRBD1 matches at 8 bases. CDR1 is MNHEY and CDR2 is SVGAGI in the germline V gene. The V and J ends lost 4 bases and 8 bases, in that order; junction bases with no gene match: 4. The CDR3 has 14 amino acids. This CDR3 is CASSSGQGTNVLTF. The CDR3 nucleotides read TGTGCCAGCAGTTCTGGACAGGGAACCAACGTCCTGACTTTC.

This rearrangement joins TRBV18 to TRBJ2-1; D is perhaps TRBD2 (5 bases). Trimming took off 4 bases at V and 15 bases at J, with 13 bases between the two ends. Germline CDR1 reads KGHSH; CDR2 reads LQKENI. This CDR3 is built from 11 residues. CDR3 nucleotides: TGTGCCAGCTCACTCGGGAATGTGTTGTTCTTC. Protein sequence: CASSLGNVLFF.